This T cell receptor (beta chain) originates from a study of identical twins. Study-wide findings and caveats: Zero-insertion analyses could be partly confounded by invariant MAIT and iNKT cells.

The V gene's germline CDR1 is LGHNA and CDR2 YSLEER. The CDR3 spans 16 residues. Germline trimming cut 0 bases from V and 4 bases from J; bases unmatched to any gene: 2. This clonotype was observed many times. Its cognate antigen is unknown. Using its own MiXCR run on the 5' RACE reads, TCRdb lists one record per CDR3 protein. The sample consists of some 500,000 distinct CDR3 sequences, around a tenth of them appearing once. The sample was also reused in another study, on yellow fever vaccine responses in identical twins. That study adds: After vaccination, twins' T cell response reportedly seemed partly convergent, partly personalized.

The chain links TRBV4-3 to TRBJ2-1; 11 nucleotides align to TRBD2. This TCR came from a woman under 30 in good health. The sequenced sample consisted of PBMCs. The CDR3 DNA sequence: TGCGCCAGCAGCCAAGATGGGACTAGCGGTTACAATGAGCAGTTCTTC. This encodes CASSQDGTSGYNEQFF.